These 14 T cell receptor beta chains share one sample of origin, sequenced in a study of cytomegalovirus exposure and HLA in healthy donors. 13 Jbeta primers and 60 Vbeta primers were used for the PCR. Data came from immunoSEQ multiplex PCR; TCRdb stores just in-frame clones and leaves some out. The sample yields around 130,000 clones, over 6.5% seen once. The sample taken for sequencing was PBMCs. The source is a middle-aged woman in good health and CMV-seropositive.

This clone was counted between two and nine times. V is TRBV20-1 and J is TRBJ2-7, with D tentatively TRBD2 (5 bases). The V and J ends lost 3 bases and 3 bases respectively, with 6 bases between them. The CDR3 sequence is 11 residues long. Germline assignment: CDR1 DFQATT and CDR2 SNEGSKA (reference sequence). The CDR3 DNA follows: TGCAGTGCTAGGAGGGACTACGAGCAGTACTTC. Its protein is CSARRDYEQYF.

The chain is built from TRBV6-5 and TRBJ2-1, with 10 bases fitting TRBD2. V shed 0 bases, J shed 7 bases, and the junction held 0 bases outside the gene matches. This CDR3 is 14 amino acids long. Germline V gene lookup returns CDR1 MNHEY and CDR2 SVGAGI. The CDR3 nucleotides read TGTGCCAGCAGTTACTCTAGCGGGGGGAATGAGCAGTTCTTC. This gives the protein CASSYSSGGNEQFF.

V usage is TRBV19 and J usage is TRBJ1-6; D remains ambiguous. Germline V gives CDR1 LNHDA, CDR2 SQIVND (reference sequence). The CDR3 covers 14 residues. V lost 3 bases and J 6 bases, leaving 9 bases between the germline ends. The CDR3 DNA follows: TGTGCCAGTAGTATGTTCGGAGTTAATTCACCCCTCCACTTT. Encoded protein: CASSMFGVNSPLHF.

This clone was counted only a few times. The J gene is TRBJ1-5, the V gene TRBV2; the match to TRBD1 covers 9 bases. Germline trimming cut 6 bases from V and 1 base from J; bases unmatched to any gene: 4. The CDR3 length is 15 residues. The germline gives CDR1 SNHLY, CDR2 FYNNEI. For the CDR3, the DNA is TGTGCCAGCAGGGGGACAGGGAGGAGCAATCAGCCCCAGCATTTT. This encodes CASRGTGRSNQPQHF. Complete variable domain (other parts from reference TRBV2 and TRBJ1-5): EPEVTQTPSHQVTQMGQEVILRCVPISNHLYFYWYRQILGQKVEFLVSFYNNEISEKSEIFDDQFSVERPDGSNFTLKIRSTKLEDSAMYFCASRGTGRSNQPQHFGDGTRLSIL.

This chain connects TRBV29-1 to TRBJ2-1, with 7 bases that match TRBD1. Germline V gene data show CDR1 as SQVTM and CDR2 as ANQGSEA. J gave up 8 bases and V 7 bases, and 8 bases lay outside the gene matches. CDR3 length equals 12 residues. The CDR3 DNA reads TGCAGCGGCGAACAGGGGTTCGATGAGCAGTTCTTC. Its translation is CSGEQGFDEQFF.

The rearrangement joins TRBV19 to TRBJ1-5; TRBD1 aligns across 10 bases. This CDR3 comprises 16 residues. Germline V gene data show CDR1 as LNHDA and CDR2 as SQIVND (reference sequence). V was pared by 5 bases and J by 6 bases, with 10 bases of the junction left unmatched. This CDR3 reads CASSFADRGRSQPQHF. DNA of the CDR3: TGTGCCAGTAGTTTCGCCGACAGGGGGCGCAGTCAGCCCCAGCATTTT.

The CDR3 DNA sequence: TGCGCCAGCAGTGCCGGGACAGGGGGGGAAGGCTACACCTTC. This translates into CASSAGTGGEGYTF. J is TRBJ1-2 and V is TRBV10-1; the match to TRBD1 covers 11 bases. This CDR3 region has 14 residues. In germline, CDR1 is WNHNN, CDR2 SYGVQD (reference sequence). V lost 4 bases to trimming and J lost 8 bases; unmatched junction nucleotides: 6.

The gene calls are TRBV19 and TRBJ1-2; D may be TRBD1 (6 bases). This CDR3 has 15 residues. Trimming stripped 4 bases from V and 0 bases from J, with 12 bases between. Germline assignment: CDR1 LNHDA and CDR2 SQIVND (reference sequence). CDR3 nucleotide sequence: TGTGCCAGTAGTACCCGGACAGATACTAACTATGGCTACACCTTC. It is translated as CASSTRTDTNYGYTF.

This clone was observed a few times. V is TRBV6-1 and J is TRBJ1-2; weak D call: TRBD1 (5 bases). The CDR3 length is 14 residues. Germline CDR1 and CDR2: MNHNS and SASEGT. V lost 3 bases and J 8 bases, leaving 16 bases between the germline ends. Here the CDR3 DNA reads TGTGCCAGCAGTGAGGCGGGGGACGCAGGAGGCTACACCTTC. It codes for CASSEAGDAGGYTF.

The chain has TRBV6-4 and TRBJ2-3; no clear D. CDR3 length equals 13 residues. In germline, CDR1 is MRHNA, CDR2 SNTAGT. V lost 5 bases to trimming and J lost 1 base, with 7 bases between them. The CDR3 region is CASSPVGTDTQYF. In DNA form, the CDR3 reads TGTGCCAGCAGTCCTGTAGGCACAGATACGCAGTATTTT.

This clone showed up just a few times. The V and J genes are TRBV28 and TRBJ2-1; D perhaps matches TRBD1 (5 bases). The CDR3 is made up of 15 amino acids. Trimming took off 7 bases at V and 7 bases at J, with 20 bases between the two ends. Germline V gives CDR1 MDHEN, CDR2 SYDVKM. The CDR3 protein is CASTPGGASKNEQFF. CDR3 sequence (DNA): TGTGCCAGCACCCCGGGTGGGGCGAGCAAAAATGAGCAGTTCTTC.

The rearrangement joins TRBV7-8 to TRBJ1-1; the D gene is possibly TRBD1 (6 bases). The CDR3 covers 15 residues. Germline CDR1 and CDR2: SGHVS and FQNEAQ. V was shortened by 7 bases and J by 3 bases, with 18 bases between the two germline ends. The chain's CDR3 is CASNAGGRRDTEAFF. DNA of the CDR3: TGTGCCAGCAACGCGGGGGGGCGTCGGGACACTGAAGCTTTCTTT.

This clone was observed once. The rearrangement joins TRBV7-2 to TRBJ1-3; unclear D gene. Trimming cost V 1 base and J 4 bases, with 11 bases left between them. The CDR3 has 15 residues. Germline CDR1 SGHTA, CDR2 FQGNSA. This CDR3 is CASSLGRRRGNTIYF. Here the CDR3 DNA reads TGTGCCAGCAGCTTAGGTCGGAGGAGGGGAAACACCATATATTTT.

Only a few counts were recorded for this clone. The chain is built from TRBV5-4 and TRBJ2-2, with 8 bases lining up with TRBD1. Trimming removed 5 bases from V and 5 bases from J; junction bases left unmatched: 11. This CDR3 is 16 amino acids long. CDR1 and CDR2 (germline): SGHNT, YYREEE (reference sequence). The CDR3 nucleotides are TGTGCCAGCAGAAAATCAGGGGGCATGGGTACCGGGGAGCTGTTTTTT. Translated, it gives CASRKSGGMGTGELFF. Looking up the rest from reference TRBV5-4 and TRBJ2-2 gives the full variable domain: ETGVTQSPTHLIKTRGQQVTLRCSSQSGHNTVSWYQQALGQGPQFIFQYYREEENGRGNFPPRFSGLQFPNYSSELNVNALELDDSALYLCASRKSGGMGTGELFFGEGSRLTVL.